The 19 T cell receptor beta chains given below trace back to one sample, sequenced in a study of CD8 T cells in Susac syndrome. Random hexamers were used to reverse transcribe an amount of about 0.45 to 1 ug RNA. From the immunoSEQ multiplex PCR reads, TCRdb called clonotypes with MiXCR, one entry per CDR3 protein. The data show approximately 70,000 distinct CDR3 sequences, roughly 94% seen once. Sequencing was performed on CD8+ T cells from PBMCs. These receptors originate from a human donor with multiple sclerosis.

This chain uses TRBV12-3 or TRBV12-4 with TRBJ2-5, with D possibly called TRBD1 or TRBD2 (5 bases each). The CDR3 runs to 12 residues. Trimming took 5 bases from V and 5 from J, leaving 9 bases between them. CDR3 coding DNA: TGTGCCAGCAGTAGGGGACCGGAGACCCAGTACTTC. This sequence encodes CASSRGPETQYF.

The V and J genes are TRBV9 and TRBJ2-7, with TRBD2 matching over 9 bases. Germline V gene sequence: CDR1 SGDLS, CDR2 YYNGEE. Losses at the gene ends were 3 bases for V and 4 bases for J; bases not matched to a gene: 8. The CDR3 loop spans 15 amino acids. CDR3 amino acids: CASSAYGTSTYEQYF. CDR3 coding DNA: TGTGCCAGCAGCGCCTACGGGACTAGCACTTACGAGCAGTACTTC.

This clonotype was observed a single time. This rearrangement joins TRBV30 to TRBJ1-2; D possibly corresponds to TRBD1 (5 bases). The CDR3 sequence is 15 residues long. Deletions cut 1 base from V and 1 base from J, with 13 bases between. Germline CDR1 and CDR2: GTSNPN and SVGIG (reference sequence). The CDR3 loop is CAWSDGASLNYGYTF. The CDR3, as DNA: TGTGCCTGGAGTGATGGGGCGAGTCTTAACTATGGCTACACCTTC.

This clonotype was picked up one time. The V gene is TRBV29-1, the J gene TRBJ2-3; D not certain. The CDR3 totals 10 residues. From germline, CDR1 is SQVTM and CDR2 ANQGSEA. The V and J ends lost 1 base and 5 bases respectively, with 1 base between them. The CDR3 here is CSVEGDTQYF. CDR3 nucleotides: TGCAGCGTTGAAGGAGATACGCAGTATTTT.

The CDR3 loop reads CASSLVSETQYF. CDR3 DNA: TGTGCCAGCAGCTTAGTATCAGAGACCCAGTACTTC. The rearrangement links TRBV13 to TRBJ2-5; D not resolved. The CDR3 length is 12 residues. The germline V and J ends were trimmed by 1 base and 4 bases, with 4 bases remaining between them. The germline V gene has CDR1 PRHDT and CDR2 FYEKMQ (reference sequence).

CDR3 protein: CASSSGGLVAEQYF. The CDR3 DNA sequence: TGTGCCAGCAGCTCAGGGGGTTTGGTGGCCGAGCAGTACTTC. The chain joins TRBV7-6 to TRBJ2-7, with 7 bases fitting TRBD1. V lost 4 bases and J lost 6; bases outside the gene matches: 9. Germline-derived CDR1 and CDR2 are SGHVS and FNYEAQ. This CDR3 spans 14 amino acids.

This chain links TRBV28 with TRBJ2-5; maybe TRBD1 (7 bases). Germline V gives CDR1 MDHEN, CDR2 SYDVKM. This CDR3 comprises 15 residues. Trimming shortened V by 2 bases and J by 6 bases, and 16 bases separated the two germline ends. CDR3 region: CASSLRAAGGQTQYF. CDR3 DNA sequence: TGTGCCAGCAGTTTAAGGGCGGCAGGGGGGCAGACCCAGTACTTC. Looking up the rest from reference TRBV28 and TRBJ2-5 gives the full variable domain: DVKVTQSSRYLVKRTGEKVFLECVQDMDHENMFWYRQDPGLGLRLIYFSYDVKMKEKGDIPEGYSVSREKKERFSLILESASTNQTSMYLCASSLRAAGGQTQYFGPGTRLLVL.

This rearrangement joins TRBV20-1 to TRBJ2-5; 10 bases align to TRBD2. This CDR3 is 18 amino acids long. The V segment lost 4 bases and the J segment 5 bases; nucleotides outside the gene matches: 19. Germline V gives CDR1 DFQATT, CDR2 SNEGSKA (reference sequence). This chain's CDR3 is CSAKSGGASGSVWETQYF. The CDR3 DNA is TGCAGTGCTAAATCGGGGGGAGCTAGCGGGAGTGTTTGGGAGACCCAGTACTTC.

The chain's CDR3 is CATSRDTMSYEQYF. The CDR3 DNA is TGTGCCACCAGCAGGGACACCATGTCCTACGAGCAGTACTTC. The J gene is TRBJ2-7, the V gene TRBV15; tentatively, D is TRBD1 (5 bases). This CDR3 comprises 14 residues. The V gene lost 3 bases and the J gene lost 1 base, with 10 bases spanning the gap. The germline gives CDR1 LNHNV, CDR2 YYDKDF (reference sequence). Full variable domain (remainder filled in from reference TRBV15 and TRBJ2-7): DAMVIQNPRYQVTQFGKPVTLSCSQTLNHNVMYWYQQKSSQAPKLLFHYYDKDFNNEADTPDNFQSRRPNTSFCFLDIRSPGLGDTAMYLCATSRDTMSYEQYFGPGTRLTVT.

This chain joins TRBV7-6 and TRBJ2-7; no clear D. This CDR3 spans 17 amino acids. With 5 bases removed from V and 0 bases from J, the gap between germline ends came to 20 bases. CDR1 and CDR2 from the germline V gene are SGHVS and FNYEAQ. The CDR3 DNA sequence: TGTGCCAGCAGCCCCCAATCGGTACAAGCCCTCTCCTACGAGCAGTACTTC. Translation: CASSPQSVQALSYEQYF.

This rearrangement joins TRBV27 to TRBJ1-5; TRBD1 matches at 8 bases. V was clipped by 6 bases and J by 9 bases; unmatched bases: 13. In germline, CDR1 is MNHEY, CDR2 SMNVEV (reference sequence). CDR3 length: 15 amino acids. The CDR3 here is CASSPSLTGAGPQHF. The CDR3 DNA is TGTGCCAGCAGCCCCTCTCTGACAGGGGCCGGGCCCCAGCATTTT.

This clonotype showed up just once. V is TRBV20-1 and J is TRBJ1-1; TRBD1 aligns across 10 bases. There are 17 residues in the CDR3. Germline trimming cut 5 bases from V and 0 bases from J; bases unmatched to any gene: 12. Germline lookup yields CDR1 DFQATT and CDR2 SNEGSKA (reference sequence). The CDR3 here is CSALGGQGPIMNTEAFF. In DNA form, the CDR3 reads TGCAGTGCTCTTGGGGGACAGGGGCCAATCATGAACACTGAAGCTTTCTTT.

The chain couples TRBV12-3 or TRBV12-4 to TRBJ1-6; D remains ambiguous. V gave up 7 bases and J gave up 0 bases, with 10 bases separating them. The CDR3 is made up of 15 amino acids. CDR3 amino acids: CASMAASSYNSPLHF. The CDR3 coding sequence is TGTGCCAGCATGGCGGCGAGCTCCTATAATTCACCCCTCCACTTT.

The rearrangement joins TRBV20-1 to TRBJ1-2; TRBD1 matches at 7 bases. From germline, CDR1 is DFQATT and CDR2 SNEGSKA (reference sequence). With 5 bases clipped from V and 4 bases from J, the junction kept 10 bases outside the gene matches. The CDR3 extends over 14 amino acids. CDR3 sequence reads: CSASRQGATYGYTF. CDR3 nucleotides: TGCAGTGCTTCTCGACAGGGAGCTACCTATGGCTACACCTTC.

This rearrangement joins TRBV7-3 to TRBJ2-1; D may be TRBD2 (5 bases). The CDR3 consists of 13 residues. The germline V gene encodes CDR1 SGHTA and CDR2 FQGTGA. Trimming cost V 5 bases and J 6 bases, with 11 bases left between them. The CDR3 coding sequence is TGTGCCAGCAGCGCAGAACGGGGCAATGAGCAGTTCTTC. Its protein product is CASSAERGNEQFF.

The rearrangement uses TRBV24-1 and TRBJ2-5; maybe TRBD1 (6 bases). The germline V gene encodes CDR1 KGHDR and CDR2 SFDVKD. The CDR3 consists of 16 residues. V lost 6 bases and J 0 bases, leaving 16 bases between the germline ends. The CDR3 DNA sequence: TGTGCCACCAGTTCTGACGACGGACAGAACCAAGAGACCCAGTACTTC. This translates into CATSSDDGQNQETQYF.

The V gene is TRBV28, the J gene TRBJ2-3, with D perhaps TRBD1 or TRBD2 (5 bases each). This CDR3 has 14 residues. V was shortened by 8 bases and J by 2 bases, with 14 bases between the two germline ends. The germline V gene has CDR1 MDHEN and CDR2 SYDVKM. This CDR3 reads CASVLRGDTDTQYF. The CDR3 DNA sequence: TGTGCCAGCGTATTAAGGGGAGACACAGATACGCAGTATTTT.

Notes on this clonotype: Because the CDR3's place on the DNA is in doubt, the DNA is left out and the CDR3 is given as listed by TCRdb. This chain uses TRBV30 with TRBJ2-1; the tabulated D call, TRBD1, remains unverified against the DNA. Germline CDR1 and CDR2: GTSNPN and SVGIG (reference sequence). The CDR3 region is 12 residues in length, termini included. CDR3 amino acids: CAWSFGEGKQFF.

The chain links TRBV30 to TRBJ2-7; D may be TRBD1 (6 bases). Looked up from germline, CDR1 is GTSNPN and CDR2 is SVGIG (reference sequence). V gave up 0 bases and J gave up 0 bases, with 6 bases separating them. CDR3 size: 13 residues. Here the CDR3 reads CAWSVGASYEQYF. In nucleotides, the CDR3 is TGTGCCTGGAGTGTGGGGGCCTCCTACGAGCAGTACTTC.